This note documents a single T cell receptor beta chain sequence. The data are from a study of blood T cells in healthy people across ages. Then a second PCR, running roughly 7 to 11 cycles, was carried out with a sample-barcoded 5' primer and a J-beta primer mix. TCRdb reprocessed the 5' RACE reads with MiXCR, giving one entry per CDR3 protein. There are roughly 700,000 distinct CDR3 sequences in the sample; more than 20% occur only once, and under 10% lies in the top ten. This same sample was also taken into another study, of T cells of mothers and their children.

This sequence was found in a boy between 10 and 17 years old in good health. Source material: blood.

Written as DNA, the CDR3 is TGTGCCAGCAGTGGTCTAGCGGGAGTGGCCTACAATGAGCAGTTCTTC. It translates to CASSGLAGVAYNEQFF. V is TRBV28 and J is TRBJ2-1; 10 bases fit TRBD2. Germline V gene lookup returns CDR1 MDHEN and CDR2 SYDVKM. The J segment lost 2 bases and the V segment lost 5 bases, leaving 6 bases of the junction unmatched. This CDR3 is 16 amino acids long.